This entry lists 24 T cell receptor beta chains sequenced from one sample in a study of blood T cell repertoires in COVID-19. Sequenced by immunoSEQ multiplex PCR; TCRdb stores in-frame clones only, minus some. This table has 100,000 or so clones, approximately 72% appearing once. The sample consisted of peripheral blood. All receptors derive from a woman in her 70s with acute or convalescent COVID-19.

This rearrangement joins TRBV10-1 to TRBJ1-6; the D is unclear. Germline V lookup: CDR1 WNHNN, CDR2 SYGVQD (reference sequence). This CDR3 region has 13 residues. Trimming shortened V by 7 bases and J by 7 bases, and 11 bases separated the two germline ends. CDR3 bases: TGCGCCAGCACCGAGGGCAAAAATTCACCCCTCCACTTT. Protein product: CASTEGKNSPLHF.

The chain joins TRBV6-5 to TRBJ2-7; D might be TRBD2 (5 bases). CDR1 is MNHEY and CDR2 is SVGAGI in the germline V gene. The CDR3 has 15 residues. Trimming pared 3 bases from V and 4 bases from J, leaving 16 bases between. CDR3: CASSYGEPNFYEQYF. DNA for the CDR3: TGTGCCAGCAGTTATGGGGAGCCAAATTTTTACGAGCAGTACTTC.

The chain carries TRBV5-1 and TRBJ2-5, with TRBD1 matching 9 bases. CDR3 length: 15 residues. V shed 0 bases, J shed 2 bases, and the junction held 2 bases outside the gene matches. CDR1 is SGHRS and CDR2 is YFSETQ in the germline V gene. Here the CDR3 DNA reads TGCGCCAGCAGCTTGGTCGGGACAGGGCAAGAGACCCAGTACTTC. Its translation: CASSLVGTGQETQYF.

CDR3 protein: CASRDRGRGPQHF. The DNA of the CDR3 is TGTGCCAGCAGGGACAGGGGGCGAGGGCCCCAGCATTTT. This chain joins TRBV6-5 and TRBJ1-5, with 11 bases that match TRBD1. The CDR3 length is 13 residues. V lost 6 bases, J lost 9 bases, and 4 bases stayed unmatched. The germline CDR1 and CDR2 sequences are MNHEY and SVGAGI.

V usage is TRBV7-9 and J usage is TRBJ1-5; no clear D gene. CDR3 length equals 14 residues. Germline values: CDR1 SEHNR, CDR2 FQNEAQ (reference sequence). Trimming stripped 3 bases from V and 2 bases from J, with 8 bases between. The CDR3: CASSLAGGNQPQHF. In DNA form, the CDR3 reads TGTGCCAGCAGCTTGGCCGGAGGCAATCAGCCCCAGCATTTT.

V gene TRBV11-3 combines with J gene TRBJ2-5, with a weak D call TRBD1 (6 bases). The CDR3 consists of 16 residues. The V and J ends lost 5 bases and 5 bases respectively, with 21 bases between them. Germline lookup yields CDR1 SGHNT and CDR2 YENEEA. The CDR3 loop is CASSPQQSTGRETQYF. For the CDR3, the DNA is TGTGCCAGCAGCCCCCAACAATCGACAGGACGGGAGACCCAGTACTTC.

CDR3 region: CASSGGTDIYGYTF. The CDR3 bases are TGTGCCAGTAGTGGGGGGACCGACATCTATGGCTACACCTTC. The rearrangement joins TRBV19 to TRBJ1-2, with D possibly matching TRBD1 (5 bases). The V end was cut by 5 bases, the J end by 4 bases, with 14 bases between. CDR3 length: 14 amino acids. CDR1 is LNHDA, CDR2 SQIVND, per germline (reference sequence).

This clone was detected many times. The V and J genes are TRBV7-9 and TRBJ1-1; D remains unclear. V was pared by 6 bases and J by 4 bases, with 12 bases between. The CDR3 spans 13 residues. Germline CDR1 reads SEHNR; CDR2 reads FQNEAQ (reference sequence). This chain's CDR3 is CASSYDYGTEAFF. The CDR3 region has the DNA TGTGCCAGCAGTTACGATTACGGCACTGAAGCTTTCTTT. The whole variable domain, remainder taken from reference TRBV7-9 and TRBJ1-1, is DTGVSQNPRHKITKRGQNVTFRCDPISEHNRLYWYRQTLGQGPEFLTYFQNEAQLEKSRLLSDRFSAERPKGSFSTLEIQRTEQGDSAMYLCASSYDYGTEAFFGQGTRLTVV.

CDR3 sequence reads: CASSSGTSGPGSYNEQFF. The CDR3 DNA is TGTGCCAGCAGCTCCGGGACTAGCGGACCCGGCTCCTACAATGAGCAGTTCTTC. The chain recombines TRBV7-9 with TRBJ2-1; 11 bases map to TRBD2. Looked up from germline, CDR1 is SEHNR and CDR2 is FQNEAQ (reference sequence). The ends lost 4 bases at V and 0 bases at J; junction bases unmatched: 8. There are 18 residues in the CDR3.

The chain employs TRBV3-1 (or the pseudogene TRBV3-2) and TRBJ1-4; D may be TRBD1 (6 bases). CDR3 length equals 14 residues. Germline V gene lookup returns CDR1 LGHDT and CDR2 YNNKEL (reference sequence). The V end was cut by 1 base, the J end by 7 bases, with 10 bases between. This CDR3 is CASSQGTATEKLFF. For the CDR3, the DNA is TGTGCCAGCAGCCAAGGGACAGCCACTGAAAAACTGTTTTTT.

V is TRBV3-1 (or the pseudogene TRBV3-2) and J is TRBJ2-1, with 9 bases identical to TRBD2. The ends lost 3 bases at V and 6 bases at J; junction bases unmatched: 9. The germline V gene has CDR1 LGHDT and CDR2 YNNKEL (reference sequence). The CDR3 has 16 residues. The CDR3 protein is CASSHLAGAISNEQFF. CDR3 coding DNA: TGTGCCAGCAGCCACTTAGCGGGGGCTATCTCCAATGAGCAGTTCTTC.

This clone was recorded once. The gene calls are TRBV28 and TRBJ1-2; TRBD1 matches 9 bases. The CDR3 spans 15 residues. J lost 4 bases, V lost 5 bases, and 8 bases had no gene match. The germline gives CDR1 MDHEN, CDR2 SYDVKM. The CDR3 DNA is TGTGCCAGCAGTGATGGGACAGGGTATGTCTATGGCTACACCTTC. It codes for CASSDGTGYVYGYTF.

The table lists this clone with a count of one. The chain links TRBV19 to TRBJ2-2, with 9 bases lining up with TRBD2. CDR1 is LNHDA, CDR2 SQIVND, per germline (reference sequence). Trimming removed 7 bases from V and 5 bases from J; junction bases left unmatched: 14. This CDR3 has 17 amino acids. The CDR3 loop is CASTKIRLAGPTGELFF. The DNA for the CDR3 is TGTGCCAGTACTAAAATAAGGCTAGCGGGGCCAACCGGGGAGCTGTTTTTT.

The chain is built from TRBV10-3 and TRBJ1-6; D ambiguous. Trimming stripped 8 bases from V and 7 bases from J, with 12 bases between. The CDR3 is 13 residues long. Germline V gene data show CDR1 as ENHRY and CDR2 as SYGVKD. CDR3 nucleotide sequence: TGTGCCATCCGGACGGGAGGAAATTCACCCCTCCACTTT. It codes for CAIRTGGNSPLHF.

The rearrangement joins TRBV5-1 to TRBJ2-7; the D gene is possibly TRBD1 (6 bases). There are 12 residues in the CDR3. CDR1 SGHRS and CDR2 YFSETQ come from the germline V gene. The V and J ends lost 4 bases and 4 bases respectively, with 9 bases between them. This CDR3 is CASSRTDYEQYF. The CDR3 DNA reads TGCGCCAGCAGCCGGACAGATTACGAGCAGTACTTC.

V is TRBV14 and J is TRBJ2-5, with D possibly being TRBD2 (6 bases). Germline values: CDR1 SGHDN, CDR2 FVKESK. This CDR3 is 15 amino acids long. V lost 4 bases and J lost 4, with 16 bases in between. CDR3 protein: CASSPARREAETQYF. Written as DNA, the CDR3 is TGTGCCAGCAGCCCAGCACGGAGGGAGGCAGAGACCCAGTACTTC.

This clone has more than one count but fewer than ten. Other DNA variants within this sample encode the same CDR3. This rearrangement joins TRBV5-1 to TRBJ2-7; 8 positions match TRBD1. CDR1 and CDR2 (germline): SGHRS, YFSETQ. Germline trimming cut 0 bases from V and 2 bases from J; bases unmatched to any gene: 1. The CDR3 spans 14 residues. CDR3 residues: CASSLGTGTYEQYF. CDR3 nucleotide sequence: TGCGCCAGCAGCTTGGGGACAGGGACCTACGAGCAGTACTTC.

This clone occurred once. V gene TRBV4-1 combines with J gene TRBJ1-1, with D tentatively TRBD1 (6 bases). CDR3 length: 17 residues. The germline CDR1 and CDR2 sequences are MGHRA and YSYEKL. Between the trimmed V and J ends, which lost 4 bases and 3 bases, there was a span of 21 bases. This chain's CDR3 is CASSRPGTRKVDTEAFF. For the CDR3, the DNA is TGCGCCAGCAGCCGTCCCGGGACAAGAAAGGTCGACACTGAAGCTTTCTTT.

In regard to this clone: This CDR3 is also generated by other DNA sequences in the sample. This sequence joins TRBV29-1 and TRBJ1-3, with a possible D match to TRBD1 (5 bases). Trimming left V 7 bases short and J 4 bases short, with 11 bases between. Germline V CDR1 and CDR2: SQVTM, ANQGSEA. CDR3 length: 12 residues. The CDR3 nucleotides are TGCAGCGCGGGGCAGGGAGGAAACACCATATATTTT. This encodes CSAGQGGNTIYF. Full variable domain (outside the CDR3, taken from reference TRBV29-1 and TRBJ1-3): SAVISQKPSRDICQRGTSLTIQCQVDSQVTMMFWYRQQPGQSLTLIATANQGSEATYESGFVIDKFPISRPNLTFSTLTVSNMSPEDSSIYLCSAGQGGNTIYFGEGSWLTVV.

In regard to this clone: Other DNA sequences of this sample code for an identical CDR3. The CDR3 protein is CASSTGFTEAFF. CDR3 DNA: TGTGCCAGTAGTACCGGGTTCACTGAAGCTTTCTTT. The chain carries TRBV19 and TRBJ1-1; D is ambiguous. Germline values: CDR1 LNHDA, CDR2 SQIVND (reference sequence). This CDR3 is 12 amino acids long. Between the trimmed V and J ends, which lost 4 bases and 4 bases, there was a span of 7 bases.

In its sample, this clone was seen a few times. The rearrangement links TRBV6-2 or TRBV6-3 to TRBJ2-1; D is undetermined. Between the trimmed V and J ends, which lost 2 bases and 0 bases, there was a span of 11 bases. The CDR3 has 16 amino acids. Germline-derived CDR1 and CDR2 are MNHEY and SVGEGT. In DNA, the CDR3 is TGTGCCAGCAGTTACAAGTCCCCCAGCTCCTACAATGAGCAGTTCTTC. Translation gives CASSYKSPSSYNEQFF.

This clone has a handful of counts. This rearrangement joins TRBV21-1 to TRBJ1-3; the D call of TRBD1 is as the table states it, not checked on the DNA. TRBV21-1 is designated a pseudogene. CDR3 size: 14 residues. Written as DNA, the CDR3 is TGTGCCAGCAGCAAATTCAGGGTGGGAAACACCATATATTTT. Translated, it gives CASSKFRVGNTIYF.

J is TRBJ2-1 and V is TRBV6-6, with D possibly TRBD2 on 7 matching bases. Germline lookup yields CDR1 MNHNY and CDR2 SVGAGI (reference sequence). V was shortened by 7 bases and J by 1 base, with 14 bases between the two germline ends. The CDR3 extends over 15 amino acids. The CDR3 bases are TGTGCCAGCATTGGGGGGGGCCGTTCCTACAATGAGCAGTTCTTC. Encoded protein: CASIGGGRSYNEQFF.

The chain has TRBV5-1 and TRBJ2-1, with D possibly being TRBD1 (6 bases). Per the germline V gene, CDR1 is SGHRS and CDR2 is YFSETQ. The V end was cut by 1 base, the J end by 1 base, with 9 bases between. This CDR3 spans 15 amino acids. The CDR3 loop is CASSLLQGSYNEQFF. The CDR3 region has the DNA TGCGCCAGCAGCTTGCTACAGGGTTCCTACAATGAGCAGTTCTTC.